The clone carrying this T cell receptor beta chain was counted a few times. No antigen is known for it. Using its own MiXCR run on the RT-PCR reads, TCRdb lists one record per CDR3 protein. The data hold about 240,000 distinct CDR3 sequences, with 12% observed a single time. V shed 5 bases, J shed 3 bases, and the junction held 7 bases outside the gene matches. The CDR3 totals 15 residues. Germline lookup yields CDR1 MNHEY and CDR2 SVGEGT. The sample belongs to a study of response to subunit inactivated influenza vaccine. Overall study results and limits: The study's authors posited that every seasonal influenza vaccination enlists few new T cells.

The chain is built from TRBV6-2 or TRBV6-3 and TRBJ2-1; 7 bases match TRBD1. Source: non-naive T cells sorted from PBMCs, taken 14 to 15 days before vaccination. This TCR was sampled from a man aged 45-65 years who received an inactivated influenza vaccine. The CDR3 DNA follows: TGTGCCAGCAGTCCGGGACAGCTCTTCTACAATGAGCAGTTCTTC. Translating gives CASSPGQLFYNEQFF.